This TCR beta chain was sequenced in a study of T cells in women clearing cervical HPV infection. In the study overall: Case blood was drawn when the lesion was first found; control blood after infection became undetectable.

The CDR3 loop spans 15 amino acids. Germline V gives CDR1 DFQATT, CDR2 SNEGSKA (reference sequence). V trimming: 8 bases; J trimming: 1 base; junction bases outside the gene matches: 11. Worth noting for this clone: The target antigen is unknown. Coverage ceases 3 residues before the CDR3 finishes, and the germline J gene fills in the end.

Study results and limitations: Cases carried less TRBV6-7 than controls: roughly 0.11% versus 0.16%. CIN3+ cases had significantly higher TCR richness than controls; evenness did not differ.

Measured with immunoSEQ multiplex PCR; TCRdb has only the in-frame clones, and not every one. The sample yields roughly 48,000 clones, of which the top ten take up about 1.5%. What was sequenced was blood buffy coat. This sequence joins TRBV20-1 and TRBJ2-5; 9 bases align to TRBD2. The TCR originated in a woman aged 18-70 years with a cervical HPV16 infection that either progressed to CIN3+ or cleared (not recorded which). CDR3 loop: CSSSAGGPGQETQYF. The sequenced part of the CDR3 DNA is TGCAGTTCATCGGCGGGAGGGCCAGGCCAAGAGACC.